The next 10 T cell receptor beta chains were all read from a single sample in a study of graft-versus-host responses after intestinal transplantation. Their antigens remain unidentified. The protocol was immunoSEQ multiplex PCR, while the TCRdb copy is restricted to in-frame clones and leaves out a portion. The sample yields 75,000 to 100,000 clones, roughly four fifths seen once. The sequencing here drew on unstimulated CD8+ T cells sorted from spleen or lymph node cells, taken before intestinal transplant. These receptors came from a human donor who received an intestinal transplant.

This rearrangement joins TRBV27 to TRBJ1-1; TRBD1 aligns across 9 bases. This CDR3 spans 12 amino acids. The V segment lost 3 bases and the J segment 8 bases; nucleotides outside the gene matches: 1. Germline CDR1 and CDR2: MNHEY and SMNVEV (reference sequence). The DNA of the CDR3 is TGTGCCAGCAGTTTTGGGACAGGGGAAGCTTTCTTT. Translation gives CASSFGTGEAFF.

Concerning this clone itself: Other DNA sequences in this sample translate to the same CDR3. The chain is built from TRBV7-6 and TRBJ2-1, with 8 bases aligning to TRBD1. CDR3 length equals 15 residues. The V and J ends lost 5 bases and 3 bases, in that order; junction bases with no gene match: 6. Germline V gene lookup returns CDR1 SGHVS and CDR2 FNYEAQ. The chain's CDR3 is CASSSRDRFYNEQFF. The CDR3 DNA sequence: TGTGCCAGCAGCAGCCGGGACAGGTTCTACAATGAGCAGTTCTTC.

This clone has a single count. V is TRBV7-9 and J is TRBJ1-4, with 7 positions matching TRBD1. Germline CDR1 reads SEHNR; CDR2 reads FQNEAQ (reference sequence). The CDR3 sequence is 16 residues long. V shed 4 bases, J shed 7 bases, and the junction held 12 bases outside the gene matches. CDR3 loop: CASSSRQGMRSEKLFF. In nucleotides, the CDR3 is TGTGCCAGCAGCTCTAGACAGGGTATGAGATCTGAAAAACTGTTTTTT.

The V call is TRBV6-5, the J call TRBJ2-6, with 7 bases that match TRBD1. Germline V gene data show CDR1 as MNHEY and CDR2 as SVGAGI. J lost 0 bases, V lost 5 bases, and 1 base had no gene match. The CDR3 has 15 amino acids. The CDR3 loop is CASSPGGSGANVLTF. DNA of the CDR3: TGTGCCAGCAGTCCAGGGGGCTCTGGGGCCAACGTCCTGACTTTC.

The chain recombines TRBV11-2 with TRBJ2-1; D may be TRBD2 (5 bases). This CDR3 comprises 16 residues. V shed 5 bases and J shed 4 bases, with 18 bases lying between them. CDR1 and CDR2 from the germline V gene are SGHAT and FQNNGV. The CDR3 region has the DNA TGTGCCAGCAGCCCGCTACTAGAAGTCGGATACAATGAGCAGTTCTTC. The encoded protein is CASSPLLEVGYNEQFF.

The rearrangement uses TRBV10-1 and TRBJ2-1; 8 positions match TRBD2. The germline V gene encodes CDR1 WNHNN and CDR2 SYGVQD (reference sequence). J was trimmed by 4 bases and V by 3 bases; bases with no gene match: 2. The CDR3 has 14 amino acids. The CDR3 region is CASSDGGGYNEQFF. CDR3 nucleotide sequence: TGCGCCAGCAGTGACGGGGGGGGATACAATGAGCAGTTCTTC.

The rearrangement links TRBV9 to TRBJ2-1, with 12 bases matching TRBD2. V was pared by 0 bases and J by 9 bases, with 13 bases of the junction left unmatched. Germline CDR1 is SGDLS and CDR2 is YYNGEE. The CDR3 extends over 18 amino acids. In DNA, the CDR3 is TGTGCCAGCAGCGTAGACCCCCGGCTAGCGGGGGGGCAGGGTGAGCAGTTCTTC. It specifies CASSVDPRLAGGQGEQFF.

This clone has a handful of counts. The V gene is TRBV7-6, the J gene TRBJ2-7; tentatively, D is TRBD2 (6 bases). The CDR3 is made up of 15 amino acids. Germline V gene lookup returns CDR1 SGHVS and CDR2 FNYEAQ. V dropped 5 bases and J dropped 2 bases, with 16 bases sitting between them. The CDR3 loop reads CASSRGAGTPYEQYF. CDR3 coding DNA: TGTGCCAGCAGCCGAGGGGCGGGGACCCCCTACGAGCAGTACTTC.

The chain employs TRBV27 and TRBJ2-2; D remains unclear. CDR1 and CDR2 from the germline V gene are MNHEY and SMNVEV (reference sequence). This CDR3 has 11 amino acids. Trimming pared 5 bases from V and 4 bases from J, leaving 2 bases between. In DNA form, the CDR3 reads TGTGCCAGCAGTAGCACCGGGGAGCTGTTTTTT. Its protein is CASSSTGELFF.

This chain joins TRBV21-1 and TRBJ2-4; the D call of TRBD1 is as the table states it, not checked on the DNA. TRBV21-1 is a listed pseudogene. The CDR3 runs to 17 residues. This CDR3 is CASSVPGQLMDSNIQYF. The CDR3 DNA sequence: TGTGCCAGCAGCGTGCCGGGACAATTAATGGACTCAAACATTCAGTACTTC.